This paragraph reports one TCR beta chain. Its antigen remains unidentified. The CDR3 is 15 residues long. The V and J ends lost 5 bases and 2 bases, in that order; junction bases with no gene match: 4. Per germline, CDR1 SGHNT and CDR2 YYREEE (reference sequence). TCRdb keeps only in-frame clones here, not all; method: immunoSEQ multiplex PCR. The sample shows around 510,000 clones, roughly four fifths of them seen only once. This record comes from a study of shared clonotypes between healthy human individuals. Whole-study results and caveats: Sample collection involved blood only; tissue repertoires are likely different.

The source of this sequence is a woman aged 40 to 50 in good health. Some clones in this sample may be carry-over from other donors' samples. The V call is TRBV5-4, the J call TRBJ2-3; 11 bases align to TRBD2. The sequenced sample consisted of PBMCs. Here the CDR3 reads CASRNSGRATDTQYF. The CDR3 region has the DNA TGTGCCAGCAGAAATAGCGGGAGGGCCACAGATACGCAGTATTTT.